Listed below are T cell receptor beta chains from one sample, sequenced in a study of regulatory T cells in long-lasting Graves disease. TCRdb re-derived calls from the multiplex PCR reads in MiXCR, one entry per CDR3 protein. The sample has more than 300,000 distinct CDR3 sequences; around 20% are singletons. The sequencing used peripheral blood mononuclear cells (PBMCs), collected when the disease was refractory, from a patient treated with antithyroid drugs. These receptors all come from a female donor with Graves disease. Both conserved end residues are part of each CDR3. The D gene is left open where the match is weak. The size field is filled for only some rows; it gives once, few, many or a size class.

j_call clone_size d_call v_call cdr3_aa cdr3_nt
TRBJ1-2 few - TRBV4-1 CASSQDLAGRGYGYTF TGCGCCAGCAGCCAAGATCTCGCAGGGAGGGGCTATGGCTACACCTTC
TRBJ1-5 - - TRBV20-1 CSARYRGAQSNQPQHF TGCAGTGCTAGATATCGGGGGGCGCAGAGCAATCAGCCCCAGCATTTT
TRBJ1-5 - TRBD1 TRBV7-8 CASSDTGQADQPQHF TGTGCCAGCAGCGACACTGGACAGGCGGATCAGCCCCAGCATTTT
TRBJ2-5 many TRBD2 TRBV20-1 CSAREGGETQYF TGCAGTGCCAGGGAGGGAGGAGAGACCCAGTACTTC
TRBJ2-7 few TRBD2 TRBV9 CASSASGSPGGYEQYF TGTGCCAGCAGCGCTAGCGGGAGCCCAGGGGGCTACGAGCAGTACTTC
TRBJ1-1 few - TRBV14 CASSQIAGTEAFF TGTGCCAGCAGCCAAATAGCCGGCACTGAAGCTTTCTTT
TRBJ1-6 many - TRBV12-3/TRBV12-4 CASTRVNSPLHF TGTGCCAGCACCAGGGTGAATTCACCCCTCCACTTT
TRBJ2-2 - - TRBV30 CAWSVGAGLNTGELFF TGTGCCTGGAGTGTAGGAGCGGGCCTAAACACCGGGGAGCTGTTTTTT
TRBJ1-2 many - TRBV12-3/TRBV12-4 CASSPVSRNYGYTF TGTGCCAGCAGTCCAGTGTCCAGGAACTATGGCTACACCTTC
TRBJ1-6 few - TRBV24-1 CATSDSPSYNSPLHF TGTGCCACCAGTGATTCCCCCTCCTATAATTCACCCCTCCACTTT
TRBJ1-2 - TRBD1 TRBV19 CASSPRQGKREEGYTF TGTGCCAGTAGTCCAAGACAGGGGAAAAGGGAAGAGGGCTACACCTTC
TRBJ1-1 many - TRBV6-1 CASSRYADNTEAFF TGTGCCAGCAGTCGCTACGCCGACAACACTGAAGCTTTCTTT
TRBJ1-3 few - TRBV7-9 CASSLNRDVRNTIYF TGTGCCAGCAGCCTCAACCGGGACGTCCGAAACACCATATATTTT
TRBJ1-3 few - TRBV3-1 CASSQEWASNTIYF TGTGCCAGCAGCCAGGAGTGGGCTAGTAACACCATATATTTT
TRBJ2-2 - - TRBV7-9 CASSSTDGVNTGELFF TGTGCCAGCAGCTCAACCGACGGGGTGAACACCGGGGAGCTGTTTTTT
TRBJ2-2 - TRBD1 TRBV2 CASMGQLNTGELFF TGTGCCAGTATGGGACAGCTGAACACCGGGGAGCTGTTTTTT
TRBJ2-7 many - TRBV2 CASSEGVLDYEQYF TGTGCCAGCAGTGAAGGAGTGTTGGACTACGAGCAGTACTTC
TRBJ1-3 - - TRBV2 CASSVSWISGNTIYF TGTGCCAGCAGTGTATCGTGGATCTCTGGAAACACCATATATTTT
TRBJ2-5 - TRBD2 TRBV7-6 CASSSSPATSGRGRTQYF TGTGCCAGCAGCTCCTCACCTGCTACTAGCGGGAGGGGGCGGACCCAGTACTTC
TRBJ1-4 many - TRBV5-8 CASSLDGEKLFF TGTGCCAGCAGCTTGGACGGGGAAAAACTGTTTTTT
TRBJ2-7 many - TRBV6-5 CASSSRGRSSYEQYF TGTGCCAGCAGTTCTCGCGGCAGGAGCTCCTACGAGCAGTACTTC
TRBJ1-2 many - TRBV7-2 CASSLPTGINYGYTF TGTGCCAGCAGCTTACCCACAGGGATCAACTATGGCTACACCTTC
TRBJ1-1 many - TRBV5-5 CASSSRDGNTEAFF TGTGCCAGCAGTTCCCGGGACGGGAACACTGAAGCTTTCTTT
TRBJ2-7 many - TRBV6-5 CASSYDSSYEQYF TGTGCCAGCAGTTACGACAGCTCCTACGAGCAGTACTTC
TRBJ1-1 - TRBD1 TRBV14 CASSQPGQGKVGEAFF TGTGCCAGCAGCCAACCGGGACAGGGAAAGGTCGGTGAAGCTTTCTTT
TRBJ2-2 - TRBD1 TRBV7-2 CASTVQSGQSGAVGGELFF TGTGCCAGCACCGTGCAATCGGGACAGTCAGGTGCCGTGGGCGGGGAGCTGTTTTTT
TRBJ2-7 many TRBD2 TRBV12-5 CASGPVKRGGRDEQYF TGTGCTAGTGGTCCGGTTAAGCGGGGGGGCCGTGACGAGCAGTACTTC
TRBJ2-7 many TRBD1 TRBV28 CASSPLGQGLSYEQYF TGTGCCAGCAGTCCCTTAGGACAGGGTTTGTCCTACGAGCAGTACTTC
TRBJ2-7 - - TRBV6-4 CASSDSRGEVAATYEQYF TGTGCCAGCAGTGACTCGAGGGGTGAAGTTGCGGCCACCTACGAGCAGTACTTC
TRBJ2-3 - - TRBV3-1 CASSPVVPEDTQYF TGTGCCAGCAGCCCCGTTGTTCCGGAGGATACGCAGTATTTT
TRBJ2-5 - TRBD1 TRBV5-1 CASSLEGARETQYF TGCGCCAGCAGCTTAGAGGGGGCGCGAGAGACCCAGTACTTC
TRBJ2-5 - - TRBV9 CASSVSGGSVETQYF TGTGCCAGCAGCGTATCCGGGGGCTCGGTTGAGACCCAGTACTTC
TRBJ2-7 many TRBD1 TRBV6-1 CASSGQGFSPSYEQYF TGTGCCAGCAGCGGACAGGGGTTCTCACCCTCCTACGAGCAGTACTTC
TRBJ2-2 - - TRBV6-1 CASGETFNTGELFF TGTGCCAGCGGTGAAACATTCAACACCGGGGAGCTGTTTTTT
TRBJ1-1 many TRBD1 TRBV12-3/TRBV12-4 CASIKDRSFDTEAFF TGTGCCAGCATTAAGGACAGGAGCTTTGACACTGAAGCTTTCTTT
TRBJ2-1 - - TRBV12-5 CASGPDVYNEQFF TGTGCTAGTGGCCCCGACGTTTACAATGAGCAGTTCTTC
TRBJ2-7 many - TRBV6-1 CASKESPYEQYF TGTGCCAGCAAAGAATCCCCCTACGAGCAGTACTTC
TRBJ1-4 - - TRBV14 CASSHGREGYEKLFF TGTGCCAGCAGCCACGGACGGGAGGGGTATGAAAAACTGTTTTTT
TRBJ1-2 - - TRBV10-2 CASTGVFGDDYTF TGCGCCAGCACGGGGGTCTTCGGGGATGACTACACCTTC
TRBJ2-7 many TRBD2 TRBV20-1 CSALAGGYEQYF TGCAGTGCTCTAGCGGGGGGCTACGAGCAGTACTTC
TRBJ2-2 few - TRBV28 CASSSLNRPANTGELFF TGTGCCAGCAGCTCCCTGAACAGGCCTGCGAACACCGGGGAGCTGTTTTTT
TRBJ1-1 few TRBD1 TRBV28 CASSLGDRGPNTEAFF TGTGCCAGCAGCTTAGGGGACAGGGGGCCGAACACTGAAGCTTTCTTT
TRBJ1-3 - - TRBV4-3 CASSQPHEDTIYF TGCGCCAGCAGCCAACCCCATGAGGACACCATATATTTT
TRBJ1-1 - TRBD1 TRBV19 CASGDRDWENTEAFF TGTGCCAGTGGGGACAGGGATTGGGAGAACACTGAAGCTTTCTTT
TRBJ2-7 many - TRBV27 CASSLPHEQYF TGTGCCAGCAGTCTCCCCCACGAGCAGTACTTC